The 16 T cell receptor beta chains presented below share a single source sample, sequenced in a study of blood T cell repertoires in COVID-19. Profiled with immunoSEQ multiplex PCR; TCRdb holds only in-frame clones, not every one. The sample has about 200,000 clones, roughly 86% seen once. The source material was peripheral blood. Source of these receptors: a woman between 45 and 60 years old with COVID-19, enrolled during active disease.

The rearrangement joins TRBV7-9 to TRBJ2-3, with TRBD2 as a possible D gene (6 bases). Germline loops: CDR1 SEHNR, CDR2 FQNEAQ (reference sequence). The V end lost 5 bases, the J end lost 0 bases, and 15 bases lay between the germline ends. CDR3 length: 16 amino acids. CDR3: CASSPGTAASTDTQYF. The CDR3 DNA is TGTGCCAGCAGCCCCGGGACTGCTGCTAGCACAGATACGCAGTATTTT.

This chain joins TRBV7-8 and TRBJ2-1, with D uncertain. The CDR3 is made up of 14 amino acids. Germline V gene sequence: CDR1 SGHVS, CDR2 FQNEAQ. V was pared by 3 bases and J by 4 bases, with 10 bases between. The CDR3: CASSFLQLYNEQFF. The DNA for the CDR3 is TGTGCCAGCAGCTTTCTACAGCTTTACAATGAGCAGTTCTTC.

CDR3 residues: CASSSPQNEQFF. CDR3 nucleotide sequence: TGTGCCAGCAGCTCCCCCCAGAATGAGCAGTTCTTC. The V and J genes are TRBV7-4 and TRBJ2-1; the D is unclear. Germline V gene lookup returns CDR1 SGHVT and CDR2 SQSDAQ. The CDR3 consists of 12 residues. V was clipped by 4 bases and J by 7 bases, with 8 bases between them.

The chain recombines TRBV5-6 with TRBJ1-2, with 9 nucleotides matching TRBD1. Germline lookup yields CDR1 SGHDT and CDR2 YYEEEE. The V gene end was trimmed by 2 bases and the J gene end by 8 bases; junction bases not matched to a gene: 10. This CDR3 is built from 15 residues. CDR3 nucleotide sequence: TGTGCCAGCAGCTTTAAGACGGGACAGGGAGGCGGCTACACCTTC. It encodes CASSFKTGQGGGYTF.

The chain has TRBV6-1 and TRBJ2-2; no definite D call. Between the trimmed V and J ends, which lost 4 bases and 7 bases, there was a span of 10 bases. Germline lookup yields CDR1 MNHNS and CDR2 SASEGT. This CDR3 contains 13 residues. Written as DNA, the CDR3 is TGTGCCAGCAGTGGAGCGTTTAGCGGGGAGCTGTTTTTT. Translating gives CASSGAFSGELFF.

This chain joins TRBV24-1 and TRBJ2-2; 14 bases fit TRBD2. The CDR3 consists of 18 residues. The J segment lost 1 base and the V segment lost 9 bases, leaving 9 bases of the junction unmatched. Germline CDR1 and CDR2: KGHDR and SFDVKD. DNA for the CDR3: TGTGCCACCTCCGGGACTAGCGGGGGACATTTGAACACCGGGGAGCTGTTTTTT. The encoded protein is CATSGTSGGHLNTGELFF.

The CDR3 bases are TGTGCCAGTAGATGGACAGGGGGAAACGAAGCTTTCTTT. It yields the protein CASRWTGGNEAFF. This chain uses TRBV19 with TRBJ1-1, with 10 bases lining up with TRBD1. CDR1 LNHDA and CDR2 SQIVND come from the germline V gene (reference sequence). The V segment lost 6 bases and the J segment 8 bases; nucleotides outside the gene matches: 6. This CDR3 contains 13 residues.

The gene calls are TRBV25-1 and TRBJ1-4; D not certain. V was trimmed by 2 bases and J by 5 bases, leaving 6 bases between them. Germline CDR1 and CDR2: MGHDK and SYGVNS. The CDR3 is 13 amino acids. The CDR3 region is CASSEHQNEKLFF. CDR3 bases: TGTGCCAGCAGTGAACACCAGAATGAAAAACTGTTTTTT.

V and J are TRBV24-1 and TRBJ1-1; 7 bases map to TRBD1. Trimming took 11 bases from V and 0 from J; bases not matched to a gene: 5. Germline CDR1 reads KGHDR; CDR2 reads SFDVKD. The length of the CDR3 is 13 residues. The CDR3 nucleotides are TGTGCCAGCTCACAGGGGATGAACACTGAAGCTTTCTTT. Protein: CASSQGMNTEAFF.

This clone was seen only once. The chain recombines TRBV7-3 with TRBJ2-2; D is uncertain. The germline V gene has CDR1 SGHTA and CDR2 FQGTGA. The CDR3 is 13 amino acids. V shed 5 bases and J shed 6 bases, with 10 bases lying between them. In nucleotides, the CDR3 is TGTGCCAGCAGCCCTATCTTATCCGGGGAGCTGTTTTTT. Its protein is CASSPILSGELFF.

The CDR3 protein is CASSLAYRSSYEQYV. The DNA of the CDR3 is TGTGCCAGCAGCTTGGCCTACAGATCTTCCTACGAGCAGTACGTC. V is TRBV5-8 and J is TRBJ2-7, with unresolved D. Germline V CDR1 and CDR2: SGHTS, YDEGEE. This CDR3 region has 15 residues. Trimming left V 0 bases short and J 1 base short, with 11 bases between.

This chain uses TRBV6-5 with TRBJ1-4; 7 nucleotides line up with TRBD1. CDR1 MNHEY and CDR2 SVGAGI come from the germline V gene. This CDR3 contains 15 residues. The J segment lost 8 bases and the V segment lost 0 bases, leaving 6 bases of the junction unmatched. This CDR3 is CASSYSRMTGEKLFF. The CDR3 DNA reads TGTGCCAGCAGTTACTCCAGGATGACAGGGGAAAAACTGTTTTTT.

This clone was seen only once. The chain combines TRBV30 with TRBJ2-3, with D maybe TRBD2 (6 bases). The CDR3 length is 17 residues. The germline V and J ends were trimmed by 1 base and 2 bases, with 19 bases remaining between them. CDR1 and CDR2 from the germline V gene are GTSNPN and SVGIG (reference sequence). This CDR3 reads CAWSGGLPGLHTDTQYF. DNA of the CDR3: TGTGCCTGGAGTGGTGGGTTACCGGGACTTCACACAGATACGCAGTATTTT.

This sequence joins TRBV15 and TRBJ1-1; possible D gene TRBD1, 5 bases. The CDR3 spans 14 residues. The V gene's germline CDR1 is LNHNV and CDR2 YYDKDF (reference sequence). With 0 bases removed from V and 11 bases from J, the gap between germline ends came to 16 bases. The CDR3 DNA sequence: TGTGCCACCAGCAGAGATATTAATACAGGAGAGGCTTTCTTT. This translates into CATSRDINTGEAFF.

The CDR3 bases are TGTGCCTGGAGGAATACGTGGGAGAACGGCTACACCTTC. This codes for CAWRNTWENGYTF. The chain carries TRBV30 and TRBJ1-2; D uncertain. The CDR3 loop spans 13 amino acids. The V and J ends lost 3 bases and 8 bases respectively, with 16 bases between them. CDR1 and CDR2 (germline): GTSNPN, SVGIG (reference sequence).

The CDR3 region is CASSFQGLETQYF. In DNA, the CDR3 is TGTGCCAGCAGCTTCCAGGGATTAGAGACCCAGTACTTC. V is TRBV5-5 and J is TRBJ2-5; perhaps TRBD1 as D (5 bases). CDR1 and CDR2 from the germline V gene are SGHKS and YYEKEE (reference sequence). Trimming pared 2 bases from V and 4 bases from J, leaving 9 bases between. CDR3 length: 13 residues.